What follows are 26 T cell receptor beta chains derived from one specimen sequenced in a study of cytomegalovirus exposure and HLA in healthy donors. Use of 60 Vbeta and 13 Jbeta primers characterized the PCR. The assay was immunoSEQ multiplex PCR, and TCRdb's table has in-frame clones only and misses some. With around 120,000 clones in the sample, the ten largest clones hold around 0.59%. What was sequenced was PBMCs. The receptors were gathered from a man between 45 and 60 years old in good health and CMV-seronegative.

V is TRBV29-1 and J is TRBJ2-2, with D unclear. The CDR3 totals 12 residues. Looked up from germline, CDR1 is SQVTM and CDR2 is ANQGSEA. V was pared by 7 bases and J by 5 bases, with 11 bases between. Here the CDR3 reads CSARGDTGELFF. The CDR3 nucleotides read TGCAGCGCCCGAGGTGATACCGGGGAGCTGTTTTTT.

The J gene is TRBJ2-3, the V gene TRBV2; maybe TRBD1 (5 bases). The ends were cut back, 5 bases at V and 0 bases at J, with 9 bases in the middle. Germline V gene data show CDR1 as SNHLY and CDR2 as FYNNEI. The CDR3 covers 14 residues. The DNA for the CDR3 is TGTGCCAGCAGTCTCAGGACAAGCACAGATACGCAGTATTTT. Its translation is CASSLRTSTDTQYF.

The rearrangement joins TRBV7-2 to TRBJ1-5; 9 bases are a match to TRBD1. V gave up 5 bases and J gave up 11 bases; unmatched junction bases: 7. Germline V lookup: CDR1 SGHTA, CDR2 FQGNSA. The CDR3 runs to 13 residues. The CDR3: CASSPGTGRAQHF. In nucleotides, the CDR3 is TGTGCCAGCAGCCCGGGGACAGGGCGGGCCCAGCATTTT.

The chain employs TRBV5-1 and TRBJ1-3; possibly TRBD1 for D (5 bases). This CDR3 region has 14 residues. CDR1 and CDR2 from the germline V gene are SGHRS and YFSETQ. V lost 4 bases to trimming and J lost 2 bases, with 10 bases between them. Here the CDR3 DNA reads TGCGCCAGCAGCGCAGGGTTTCCTGGAAACACCATATATTTT. This sequence encodes CASSAGFPGNTIYF.

This chain uses TRBV9 with TRBJ2-5, with 8 bases identical to TRBD2. The CDR3 extends over 14 amino acids. Germline CDR1 reads SGDLS; CDR2 reads YYNGEE. V was pared by 2 bases and J by 1 base, with 1 base of the junction left unmatched. The CDR3 is CASSVTSAQETQYF. The CDR3 DNA sequence: TGTGCCAGCAGCGTGACTAGCGCCCAAGAGACCCAGTACTTC.

V and J are TRBV4-1 and TRBJ2-3, with D possibly being TRBD1 (6 bases). Per the germline V gene, CDR1 is MGHRA and CDR2 is YSYEKL. Trimming cost V 6 bases and J 3 bases, with 19 bases left between them. This CDR3 has 16 amino acids. The CDR3 is CASRSRDTGRTDTQYF. CDR3 nucleotides: TGCGCCAGCAGGAGCCGGGACACCGGCCGAACAGATACGCAGTATTTT.

This rearrangement joins TRBV9 to TRBJ2-7; a possible D gene is TRBD2 (6 bases). Deletions cut 2 bases from V and 2 bases from J, with 11 bases between. CDR1 and CDR2 from the germline V gene are SGDLS and YYNGEE. The CDR3 totals 14 residues. CDR3 in DNA: TGTGCCAGCAGCGTCGGGAGTGGGCCCTACGAGCAGTACTTC. Encoded protein: CASSVGSGPYEQYF.

The chain joins TRBV5-1 to TRBJ1-1, with 7 bases fitting TRBD1. Germline values: CDR1 SGHRS, CDR2 YFSETQ. Losses at the gene ends were 4 bases for V and 1 base for J; bases not matched to a gene: 7. This CDR3 contains 15 residues. The CDR3: CASSPRTGPNTEAFF. CDR3 nucleotides: TGCGCCAGCAGCCCGCGGACAGGACCGAACACTGAAGCTTTCTTT.

The chain couples TRBV4-1 to TRBJ1-1; D gene uncertain. Germline values: CDR1 MGHRA, CDR2 YSYEKL. With 0 bases removed from V and 4 bases from J, the gap between germline ends came to 12 bases. This CDR3 has 15 amino acids. CDR3 nucleotide sequence: TGCGCCAGCAGCCAAGATGTGGGTGCGGCCACTGAAGCTTTCTTT. It codes for CASSQDVGAATEAFF.

The chain couples TRBV15 to TRBJ1-5, with D hard to call. V was cut by 0 bases and J by 7 bases, with 10 bases left in between. Looked up from germline, CDR1 is LNHNV and CDR2 is YYDKDF (reference sequence). This CDR3 contains 14 residues. The CDR3 loop is CATSRDHGGQPQHF. CDR3 in DNA: TGTGCCACCAGCAGAGATCACGGAGGACAGCCCCAGCATTTT.

This chain connects TRBV29-1 to TRBJ1-2, with TRBD1 matching over 7 bases. V lost 8 bases and J lost 8; bases outside the gene matches: 14. Germline values: CDR1 SQVTM, CDR2 ANQGSEA. This CDR3 is 13 amino acids long. CDR3 protein: CSTLWDQGEGYTF. The CDR3 DNA reads as TGCAGCACCCTTTGGGACCAGGGGGAAGGCTACACCTTC.

The genes are TRBV2 and TRBJ2-7; no firm D call. This CDR3 is built from 14 residues. V lost 6 bases and J lost 0, with 12 bases in between. Germline loops: CDR1 SNHLY, CDR2 FYNNEI. CDR3 nucleotides: TGTGCCAGCAGGTCAGACGGGTACTCCTACGAGCAGTACTTC. Its translation is CASRSDGYSYEQYF.

This sequence joins TRBV7-8 and TRBJ1-1; D is perhaps TRBD1 (5 bases). CDR1 and CDR2 from the germline V gene are SGHVS and FQNEAQ. V was pared by 1 base and J by 7 bases, with 10 bases between. The length of the CDR3 is 13 residues. CDR3 bases: TGTGCCAGCAGCTTAGTCCGAGACAGTGAAGCTTTCTTT. Amino acids: CASSLVRDSEAFF.

This chain uses TRBV30 with TRBJ1-1, with D possibly TRBD1 on 5 matching bases. The CDR3 loop spans 16 amino acids. Germline-derived CDR1 and CDR2 are GTSNPN and SVGIG (reference sequence). Trimming took 1 base from V and 4 from J, leaving 19 bases between them. CDR3 sequence: CAWSAGDWGGSTEAFF. The CDR3 DNA sequence: TGTGCCTGGAGTGCCGGGGACTGGGGAGGGAGCACTGAAGCTTTCTTT.

As for this clone: One junction end disagrees with the germline gene, perhaps due to a read error. The J gene is TRBJ1-4, the V gene TRBV13, with 9 bases matching TRBD1. The CDR3 length is 15 residues. Germline CDR1 and CDR2: PRHDT and FYEKMQ (reference sequence). CDR3 amino acids: CASSLGQGWEEKLFF. The CDR3 DNA follows: TGTGCCAGCAGCCTAGGACAGGGGTGGGAGGAAAAACTGTTTTTT.

The chain couples TRBV13 to TRBJ1-5; tentatively, D is TRBD1 (5 bases). V lost 2 bases and J 5 bases, leaving 16 bases between the germline ends. Looked up from germline, CDR1 is PRHDT and CDR2 is FYEKMQ (reference sequence). There are 16 residues in the CDR3. DNA of the CDR3: TGTGCCAGCAGCTTAAGTGCCAAGGGGAACCATCAGCCCCAGCATTTT. It encodes CASSLSAKGNHQPQHF.

The chain combines TRBV7-9 with TRBJ2-1, with D maybe TRBD1 (6 bases). There are 13 residues in the CDR3. V lost 4 bases and J 4 bases, leaving 8 bases between the germline ends. Germline CDR1 SEHNR, CDR2 FQNEAQ (reference sequence). The CDR3 region has the DNA TGTGCCAGCAGCTCCGGACAGTACAATGAGCAGTTCTTC. Translated: CASSSGQYNEQFF.

The chain joins TRBV5-4 to TRBJ1-2, with 7 nucleotides matching TRBD1. The germline V gene encodes CDR1 SGHNT and CDR2 YYREEE (reference sequence). CDR3 size: 13 residues. V lost 4 bases to trimming and J lost 2 bases; unmatched junction nucleotides: 2. The CDR3 here is CASSLQGNYGYTF. In nucleotides, the CDR3 is TGTGCCAGCAGCCTACAGGGGAACTATGGCTACACCTTC.

The chain uses TRBV11-2 and TRBJ2-7; 9 nucleotides match TRBD1. V trimming: 5 bases; J trimming: 0 bases; junction bases outside the gene matches: 8. This CDR3 is 16 amino acids long. Germline lookup yields CDR1 SGHAT and CDR2 FQNNGV. DNA of the CDR3: TGTGCCAGCAGCCCGGGGACAGGGAGAAGCTCCTACGAGCAGTACTTC. Translation gives CASSPGTGRSSYEQYF.

This sequence joins TRBV9 and TRBJ2-5; a weak D match, TRBD1 (6 bases). Germline loops: CDR1 SGDLS, CDR2 YYNGEE. The V gene lost 3 bases and the J gene lost 5 bases, with 11 bases spanning the gap. This CDR3 contains 13 residues. DNA of the CDR3: TGTGCCAGCAGCGCCCCACAGGGTGAGACCCAGTACTTC. This translates into CASSAPQGETQYF.

The gene calls are TRBV11-3 and TRBJ1-1, with D uncertain. CDR3 size: 15 residues. Germline values: CDR1 SGHNT, CDR2 YENEEA. The V and J ends lost 5 bases and 0 bases respectively, with 13 bases between them. Here the CDR3 reads CASSPSSAMNTEAFF. In DNA, the CDR3 is TGTGCCAGCAGCCCTAGCTCTGCGATGAACACTGAAGCTTTCTTT.

Here the CDR3 DNA reads TGTGCCAGCAACACCGGGACAGGGCTAGGGGGCTACACCTTC. Its translation: CASNTGTGLGGYTF. The chain joins TRBV7-2 to TRBJ1-2; 9 bases are shared with TRBD1. Germline V CDR1 and CDR2: SGHTA, FQGNSA. CDR3 length: 14 residues. Germline trimming cut 7 bases from V and 8 bases from J; bases unmatched to any gene: 11.

The gene calls are TRBV7-2 and TRBJ2-5, with 7 bases aligning to TRBD2. This CDR3 is 15 amino acids long. Trimming took 5 bases from V and 5 from J; bases not matched to a gene: 11. Per the germline V gene, CDR1 is SGHTA and CDR2 is FQGNSA. This CDR3 reads CASSPGSGRGETQYF. CDR3 in DNA: TGTGCCAGCAGCCCCGGGAGCGGGCGGGGGGAGACCCAGTACTTC.

This chain uses TRBV4-3 with TRBJ2-7, with D uncertain. This CDR3 has 14 amino acids. V shed 0 bases and J shed 4 bases, with 10 bases lying between them. Germline values: CDR1 LGHNA, CDR2 YSLEER. CDR3 DNA: TGCGCCAGCAGCCAAGACCCATCCCAATACGAGCAGTACTTC. It encodes CASSQDPSQYEQYF.

The chain uses TRBV18 and TRBJ1-6, with TRBD1 matching over 9 bases. J was trimmed by 7 bases and V by 4 bases; bases with no gene match: 5. Germline V gene lookup returns CDR1 KGHSH and CDR2 LQKENI. This CDR3 is 15 amino acids long. For the CDR3, the DNA is TGTGCCAGCTCACTAGGACAGGGGCCCAATTCACCCCTCCACTTT. Translated: CASSLGQGPNSPLHF.

This sequence joins TRBV13 and TRBJ1-2, with D perhaps TRBD1 (6 bases). The CDR3 sequence is 14 residues long. The germline V and J ends were trimmed by 0 bases and 2 bases, with 7 bases remaining between them. Germline-derived CDR1 and CDR2 are PRHDT and FYEKMQ (reference sequence). For the CDR3, the DNA is TGTGCCAGCAGCTTAGGCCAGGGGAACTATGGCTACACCTTC. Its translation: CASSLGQGNYGYTF.